These 15 T cell receptor beta chains were sequenced from one sample in a study of response to subunit inactivated influenza vaccine. From the RT-PCR reads, TCRdb called clonotypes with MiXCR, one entry per CDR3 protein. The table has around 500,000 distinct CDR3 sequences, roughly 9.8% seen once. The starting material was PBMCs from blood, obtained 35 to 45 days after vaccination. All receptors derive from a man aged 45-65 years who received an inactivated influenza vaccine.

The rearrangement links TRBV10-2 to TRBJ2-1; possible D gene TRBD1, 6 bases. Deletions cut 3 bases from V and 3 bases from J, with 15 bases between. The CDR3 has 16 residues. CDR1 is WSHSY, CDR2 SAAADI, per germline. The DNA of the CDR3 is TGCGCCAGCAGTGAAGGCCCGACAGGCAACTACAATGAGCAGTTCTTC. This translates into CASSEGPTGNYNEQFF.

This clonotype showed up many times. This chain connects TRBV11-2 to TRBJ2-7; either TRBD1 or TRBD2 may supply D (5 bases each). V lost 0 bases and J 4 bases, leaving 13 bases between the germline ends. The CDR3 runs to 15 residues. Germline-derived CDR1 and CDR2 are SGHAT and FQNNGV. DNA of the CDR3: TGTGCCAGCAGCTTAGAGTCGAGGGGCTCGTACGAGCAGTACTTC. As protein: CASSLESRGSYEQYF.

This clonotype showed up many times. The chain recombines TRBV4-2 with TRBJ2-3; D remains unclear. The CDR3 runs 16 residues. Germline-derived CDR1 and CDR2 are LGHNA and YNFKEQ. V shed 4 bases and J shed 0 bases, with 14 bases lying between them. CDR3 nucleotides: TGTGCCAGCAGCCCGGTGACCGGTATCAGCACAGATACGCAGTATTTT. This sequence encodes CASSPVTGISTDTQYF.

In this sample, this clonotype turned up many times. The rearrangement links TRBV7-2 to TRBJ1-3; D gene ambiguous. V was shortened by 5 bases and J by 4 bases, with 12 bases between the two germline ends. This CDR3 spans 14 amino acids. Germline lookup yields CDR1 SGHTA and CDR2 FQGNSA. The CDR3 here is CASSTSERGNTIYF. CDR3 in DNA: TGTGCCAGCAGCACCTCGGAAAGGGGAAACACCATATATTTT.

The sample holds a few counts of this clonotype. V usage is TRBV20-1 and J usage is TRBJ1-4, with TRBD1 matching over 10 bases. This CDR3 comprises 16 residues. Germline assignment: CDR1 DFQATT and CDR2 SNEGSKA (reference sequence). V gave up 6 bases and J gave up 2 bases; unmatched junction bases: 9. CDR3 DNA: TGCAGTGCCCACGACGGACAGGGGGTTACTAATGAAAAACTGTTTTTT. This codes for CSAHDGQGVTNEKLFF.

The chain has TRBV11-1 and TRBJ1-4; 7 nucleotides agree with TRBD1. Per the germline V gene, CDR1 is SGHAT and CDR2 is FQDESV (reference sequence). The V segment lost 1 base and the J segment 11 bases; nucleotides outside the gene matches: 19. This CDR3 is built from 18 residues. CDR3 DNA: TGTGCCAGCAGCTTAGGATCGCTGAGACAGGGTATAATGAGGAAACTGTTTTTT. This encodes CASSLGSLRQGIMRKLFF. Full variable domain (missing parts from reference TRBV11-1 and TRBJ1-4): EAEVAQSPRYKITEKSQAVAFWCDPISGHATLYWYRQILGQGPELLVQFQDESVVDDSQLPKDRFSAERLKGVDSTLKIQPAELGDSAMYLCASSLGSLRQGIMRKLFFGSGTQLSVL.

This chain joins TRBV7-8 and TRBJ2-5; D uncertain. Trimming stripped 3 bases from V and 5 bases from J, with 13 bases between. CDR1 and CDR2 from the germline V gene are SGHVS and FQNEAQ. CDR3 size: 14 residues. The CDR3 DNA sequence: TGTGCCAGCAGCTTGATAGTTCACCCGGAGACCCAGTACTTC. Amino acids: CASSLIVHPETQYF.

This chain uses TRBV4-1 with TRBJ2-4; D remains unclear. This CDR3 has 15 amino acids. V was pared by 1 base and J by 0 bases, with 7 bases between. Germline values: CDR1 MGHRA, CDR2 YSYEKL. The CDR3 bases are TGCGCCAGCAGCCAAGGCGTTATAGCCAAAAACATTCAGTACTTC. It yields the protein CASSQGVIAKNIQYF.

J is TRBJ2-7 and V is TRBV6-1; the D gene is possibly TRBD1 (5 bases). Trimming removed 5 bases at V and 4 bases at J, with 21 bases between. The CDR3 loop spans 16 amino acids. Germline CDR1 and CDR2: MNHNS and SASEGT. The CDR3 is CASSPIFGASGYEQYF. CDR3 DNA sequence: TGTGCCAGCAGTCCTATTTTTGGGGCGTCAGGATACGAGCAGTACTTC.

This clonotype was detected only a few times. The rearrangement links TRBV7-2 to TRBJ2-3; weak D call: TRBD1 (8 bases). Per the germline V gene, CDR1 is SGHTA and CDR2 is FQGNSA. CDR3 length: 15 residues. V dropped 4 bases and J dropped 4 bases, with 15 bases sitting between them. This chain's CDR3 is CASSSGGGRPDTQYF. As DNA, the CDR3 is TGTGCCAGCAGCTCAGGGGGCGGGAGACCAGATACGCAGTATTTT.

This clonotype has a count of ten or more. V usage is TRBV12-3 or TRBV12-4 and J usage is TRBJ2-5, with D unclear. This CDR3 has 16 amino acids. V lost 3 bases and J 5 bases, leaving 19 bases between the germline ends. The CDR3 coding sequence is TGTGCCAGCAGTTTGGGGTATGCTCCTCTAGGGGAGACCCAGTACTTC. It encodes CASSLGYAPLGETQYF.

Concerning this clonotype: One end of the junction fails to match germline, which may point to a read error. The rearrangement uses TRBV7-8 and TRBJ2-7, with 7 bases identical to TRBD1. The germline V gene encodes CDR1 SGHVS and CDR2 FQNEAQ. The CDR3 extends over 15 amino acids. The CDR3 DNA sequence: TGTGCCAGCAGCGAACAGGGGTCCTCGGCCTACGAGCGGTACTTC. The encoded protein is CASSEQGSSAYERYF.

This clonotype was detected many times. The chain uses TRBV12-3 or TRBV12-4 and TRBJ2-3, with TRBD1 matching 7 bases. CDR3 length: 16 amino acids. The V and J ends lost 3 bases and 3 bases, in that order; junction bases with no gene match: 9. The CDR3 loop is CASSLFGTGATDTQYF. DNA of the CDR3: TGTGCCAGCAGTTTGTTTGGAACAGGGGCAACAGATACGCAGTATTTT.

This clonotype was observed many times. The chain combines TRBV10-3 with TRBJ1-1, with 7 bases that match TRBD1. The CDR3 runs 15 residues. Germline V gives CDR1 ENHRY, CDR2 SYGVKD. V lost 3 bases and J lost 5; bases outside the gene matches: 9. The CDR3 DNA follows: TGTGCCATCAGTGACTCGGATAAACAGGGGACTGAAGCTTTCTTT. This sequence encodes CAISDSDKQGTEAFF.

J is TRBJ2-5 and V is TRBV24-1, with 9 bases that match TRBD2. The V gene's germline CDR1 is KGHDR and CDR2 SFDVKD. With V trimmed by 3 bases and J by 7 bases, 11 bases remained unmatched. The CDR3 consists of 16 residues. CDR3 region: CATSDSASGAGGTQYF. CDR3 bases: TGTGCCACCAGTGATAGTGCTAGCGGGGCCGGGGGGACCCAGTACTTC.